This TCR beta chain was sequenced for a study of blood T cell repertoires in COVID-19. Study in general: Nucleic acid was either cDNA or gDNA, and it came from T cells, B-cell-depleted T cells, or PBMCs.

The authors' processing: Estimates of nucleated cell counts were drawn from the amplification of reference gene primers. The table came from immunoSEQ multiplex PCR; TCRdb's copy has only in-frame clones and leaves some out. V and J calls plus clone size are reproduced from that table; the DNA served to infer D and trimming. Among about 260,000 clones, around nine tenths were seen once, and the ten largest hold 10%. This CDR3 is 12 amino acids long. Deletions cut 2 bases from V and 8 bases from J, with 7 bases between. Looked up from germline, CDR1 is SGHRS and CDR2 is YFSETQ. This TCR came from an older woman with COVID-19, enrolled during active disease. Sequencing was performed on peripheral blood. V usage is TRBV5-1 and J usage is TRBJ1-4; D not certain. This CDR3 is CASSLDLEKLFF. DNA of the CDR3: TGCGCCAGCAGCTTAGATCTAGAAAAACTGTTTTTT. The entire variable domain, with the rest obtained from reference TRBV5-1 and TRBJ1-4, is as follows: KAGVTQTPRYLIKTRGQQVTLSCSPISGHRSVSWYQQTPGQGLQFLFEYFSETQRNKGNFPGRFSGRQFSNSRSEMNVSTLELGDSALYLCASSLDLEKLFFGSGTQLSVL.